A single sample gave rise to the 10 T cell receptor beta chains below, sequenced in a study of blood T cell repertoires in COVID-19. Sequencing used immunoSEQ multiplex PCR; TCRdb keeps in-frame clones, though not all of them. This sample has 50,000 or so clones, with about 82% found just once. The source material was peripheral blood. The receptors derive from a woman aged 60-75 years with acute or convalescent COVID-19.

The chain uses TRBV30 and TRBJ1-2, with 7 positions matching TRBD1. V lost 1 base, J lost 5 bases, and 4 bases stayed unmatched. Germline assignment: CDR1 GTSNPN and CDR2 SVGIG (reference sequence). The CDR3 runs 13 residues. The CDR3 DNA sequence: TGTGCCTGGAGTGACAGGGGAAGGTATGGCTACACCTTC. Its protein product is CAWSDRGRYGYTF.

The J gene is TRBJ2-7, the V gene TRBV6-5, with 7 bases lining up with TRBD2. The length of the CDR3 is 13 residues. Germline V gene data show CDR1 as MNHEY and CDR2 as SVGAGI. Trimming removed 6 bases from V and 1 base from J; junction bases left unmatched: 3. The CDR3 DNA is TGTGCCAGCAGCCCGCGGGGGTCCTACGAGCAGTACTTC. Protein: CASSPRGSYEQYF.

The V gene is TRBV15, the J gene TRBJ2-5; the D gene is possibly TRBD2 (5 bases). The V end was cut by 3 bases, the J end by 2 bases, with 13 bases between. Germline CDR1 LNHNV, CDR2 YYDKDF (reference sequence). There are 15 residues in the CDR3. The CDR3, as DNA: TGTGCCACCAGCAGCCGCACTAGGGCTCAAGAGACCCAGTACTTC. Protein product: CATSSRTRAQETQYF.

The chain joins TRBV9 to TRBJ2-1; TRBD2 agrees at 7 bases. The CDR3 runs to 13 residues. Germline lookup yields CDR1 SGDLS and CDR2 YYNGEE. With 3 bases clipped from V and 10 bases from J, the junction kept 7 bases outside the gene matches. CDR3 protein: CASSAHEGGEQFF. In nucleotides, the CDR3 is TGTGCCAGCAGCGCCCATGAGGGAGGGGAGCAGTTCTTC.

The chain carries TRBV19 and TRBJ1-2; 10 nucleotides line up with TRBD1. Losses at the gene ends were 7 bases for V and 4 bases for J; bases not matched to a gene: 12. Germline V CDR1 and CDR2: LNHDA, SQIVND (reference sequence). The CDR3 contains 16 residues. The CDR3 sequence: CASTGRDRGGSYGYTF. The DNA of the CDR3 is TGTGCCAGTACCGGGCGGGACAGGGGAGGTAGCTATGGCTACACCTTC. Based on the CDR3 plus reference TRBV19 and TRBJ1-2, the full variable domain is DGGITQSPKYLFRKEGQNVTLSCEQNLNHDAMYWYRQDPGQGLRLIYYSQIVNDFQKGDIAEGYSVSREKKESFPLTVTSAQKNPTAFYLCASTGRDRGGSYGYTFGSGTRLTVV.

The chain is built from TRBV7-2 and TRBJ1-2, with 7 bases matching TRBD1. The CDR3 spans 15 residues. Germline V gene lookup returns CDR1 SGHTA and CDR2 FQGNSA. Trimming removed 1 base from V and 7 bases from J; junction bases left unmatched: 9. As DNA, the CDR3 is TGTGCCAGCAGCTTAGTGGGGACAGACTTGGGTGGCTACACCTTC. This sequence encodes CASSLVGTDLGGYTF.

This clone was seen only once. The chain has TRBV6-5 and TRBJ1-2; TRBD1 matches 11 bases. Germline trimming cut 7 bases from V and 7 bases from J; bases unmatched to any gene: 5. Germline V lookup: CDR1 MNHEY, CDR2 SVGAGI. CDR3 length: 13 amino acids. The CDR3: CASTGQGAFGYTF. Here the CDR3 DNA reads TGTGCCAGCACCGGACAGGGGGCGTTTGGCTACACCTTC.

V and J are TRBV27 and TRBJ1-5; TRBD1 matches 10 bases. V dropped 0 bases and J dropped 10; count of bases not matched to a gene: 6. The CDR3 loop spans 15 amino acids. CDR1 is MNHEY, CDR2 SMNVEV, per germline (reference sequence). The CDR3, as DNA: TGTGCCAGCAGTTTATCTCGGGACAGGGGCAGACCCCAGCATTTT. It translates to CASSLSRDRGRPQHF.

This chain joins TRBV7-2 and TRBJ2-7; 8 bases align to TRBD2. The CDR3 length is 15 residues. Germline CDR1 SGHTA, CDR2 FQGNSA. V shed 5 bases, J shed 3 bases, and the junction held 9 bases outside the gene matches. The CDR3: CASSPSGGTGYEQYF. Here the CDR3 DNA reads TGTGCCAGCAGCCCATCGGGGGGGACTGGCTACGAGCAGTACTTC. Full variable domain (missing parts from reference TRBV7-2 and TRBJ2-7): GAGVSQSPSNKVTEKGKDVELRCDPISGHTALYWYRQSLGQGLEFLIYFQGNSAPDKSGLPSDRFSAERTGGSVSTLTIQRTQQEDSAVYLCASSPSGGTGYEQYFGPGTRLTVT.

The chain joins TRBV7-2 to TRBJ2-5, with TRBD1 matching 10 bases. V dropped 5 bases and J dropped 7; count of bases not matched to a gene: 10. Germline V gene data show CDR1 as SGHTA and CDR2 as FQGNSA. This CDR3 has 15 residues. In nucleotides, the CDR3 is TGTGCCAGCAGCGTGGGACAGGGGATGGAAGGGACCCAGTACTTC. This sequence encodes CASSVGQGMEGTQYF.